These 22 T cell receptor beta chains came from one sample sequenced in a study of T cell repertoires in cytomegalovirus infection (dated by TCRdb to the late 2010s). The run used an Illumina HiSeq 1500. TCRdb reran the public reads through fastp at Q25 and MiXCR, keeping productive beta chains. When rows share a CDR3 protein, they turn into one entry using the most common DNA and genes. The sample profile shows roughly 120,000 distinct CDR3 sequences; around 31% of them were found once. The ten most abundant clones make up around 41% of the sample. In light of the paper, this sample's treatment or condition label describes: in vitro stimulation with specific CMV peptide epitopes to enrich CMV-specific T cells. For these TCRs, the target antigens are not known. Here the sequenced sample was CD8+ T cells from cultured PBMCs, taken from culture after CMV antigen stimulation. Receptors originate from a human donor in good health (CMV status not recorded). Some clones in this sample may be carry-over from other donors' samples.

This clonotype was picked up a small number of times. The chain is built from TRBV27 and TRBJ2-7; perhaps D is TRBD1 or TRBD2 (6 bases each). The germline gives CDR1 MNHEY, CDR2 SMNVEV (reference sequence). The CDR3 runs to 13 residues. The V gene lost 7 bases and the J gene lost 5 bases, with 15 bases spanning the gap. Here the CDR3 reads CASTRGGLNEQYF. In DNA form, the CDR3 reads TGTGCCAGCACCCGAGGGGGGCTAAACGAGCAGTACTTC.

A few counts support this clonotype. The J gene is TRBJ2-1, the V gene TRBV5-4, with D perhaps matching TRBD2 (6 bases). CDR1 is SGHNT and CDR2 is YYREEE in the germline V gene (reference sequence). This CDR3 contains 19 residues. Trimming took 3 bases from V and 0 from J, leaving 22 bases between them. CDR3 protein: CASSSWGASATSSYNEQFF. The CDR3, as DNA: TGTGCCAGCAGCTCCTGGGGTGCTAGCGCGACGTCCTCCTACAATGAGCAGTTCTTC.

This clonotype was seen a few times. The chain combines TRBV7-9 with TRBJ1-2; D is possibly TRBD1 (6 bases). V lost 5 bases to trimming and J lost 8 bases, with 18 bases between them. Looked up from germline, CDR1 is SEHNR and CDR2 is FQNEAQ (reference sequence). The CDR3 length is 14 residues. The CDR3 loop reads CASSTGGRMRGYTF. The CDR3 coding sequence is TGTGCCAGCAGCACCGGGGGCCGCATGCGGGGCTACACCTTC. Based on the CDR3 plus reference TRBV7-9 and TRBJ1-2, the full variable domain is DTGVSQNPRHKITKRGQNVTFRCDPISEHNRLYWYRQTLGQGPEFLTYFQNEAQLEKSRLLSDRFSAERPKGSFSTLEIQRTEQGDSAMYLCASSTGGRMRGYTFGSGTRLTVV.

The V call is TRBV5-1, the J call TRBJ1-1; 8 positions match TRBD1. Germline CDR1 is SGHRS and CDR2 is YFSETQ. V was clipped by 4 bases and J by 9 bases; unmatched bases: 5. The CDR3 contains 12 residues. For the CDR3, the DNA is TGCGCCAGCAGCGCGGACAGGGAAAAAGCTTTCTTT. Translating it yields CASSADREKAFF.

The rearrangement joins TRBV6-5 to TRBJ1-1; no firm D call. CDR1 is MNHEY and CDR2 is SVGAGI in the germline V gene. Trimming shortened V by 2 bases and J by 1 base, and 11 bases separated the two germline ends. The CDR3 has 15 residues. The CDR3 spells CASSYLVSGNTEAFF. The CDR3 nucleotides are TGTGCCAGCAGTTACCTTGTGTCTGGGAACACTGAAGCTTTCTTT.

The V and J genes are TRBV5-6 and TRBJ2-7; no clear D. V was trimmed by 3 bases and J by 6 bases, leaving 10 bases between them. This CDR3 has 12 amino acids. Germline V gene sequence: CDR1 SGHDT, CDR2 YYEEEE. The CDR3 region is CASSWMGSEQYF. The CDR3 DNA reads TGTGCCAGCAGCTGGATGGGGTCCGAGCAGTACTTC. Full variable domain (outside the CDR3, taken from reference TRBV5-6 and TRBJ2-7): DAGVTQSPTHLIKTRGQQVTLRCSPKSGHDTVSWYQQALGQGPQFIFQYYEEEERQRGNFPDRFSGHQFPNYSSELNVNALLLGDSALYLCASSWMGSEQYFGPGTRLTVT.

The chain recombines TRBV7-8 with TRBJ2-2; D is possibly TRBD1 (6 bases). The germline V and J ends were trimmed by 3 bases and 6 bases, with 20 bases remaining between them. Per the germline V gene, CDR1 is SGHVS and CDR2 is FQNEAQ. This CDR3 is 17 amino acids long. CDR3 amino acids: CASSFAPGQPRAGELFF. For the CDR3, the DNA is TGTGCCAGCAGCTTCGCACCGGGACAACCTAGGGCCGGGGAGCTGTTTTTT.

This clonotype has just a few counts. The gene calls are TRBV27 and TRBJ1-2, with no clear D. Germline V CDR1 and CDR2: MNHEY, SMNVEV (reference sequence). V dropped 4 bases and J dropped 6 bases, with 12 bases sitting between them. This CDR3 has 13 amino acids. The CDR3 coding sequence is TGTGCCAGCAGTTCTCTGGGTGTTCATGGCTACACCTTC. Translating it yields CASSSLGVHGYTF.

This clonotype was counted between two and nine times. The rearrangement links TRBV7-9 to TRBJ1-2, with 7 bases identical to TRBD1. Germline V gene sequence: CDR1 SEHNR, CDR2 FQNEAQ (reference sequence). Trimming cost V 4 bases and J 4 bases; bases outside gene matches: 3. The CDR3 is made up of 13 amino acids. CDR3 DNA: TGTGCCAGCAGCTCCGGGACAGTCTATGGCTACACCTTC. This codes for CASSSGTVYGYTF.

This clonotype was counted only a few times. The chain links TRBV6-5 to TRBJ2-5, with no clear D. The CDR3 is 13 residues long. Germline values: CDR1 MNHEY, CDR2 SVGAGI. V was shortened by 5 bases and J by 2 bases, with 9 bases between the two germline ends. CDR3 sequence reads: CASSAVGQETQYF. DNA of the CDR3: TGTGCCAGCAGTGCGGTAGGGCAAGAGACCCAGTACTTC.

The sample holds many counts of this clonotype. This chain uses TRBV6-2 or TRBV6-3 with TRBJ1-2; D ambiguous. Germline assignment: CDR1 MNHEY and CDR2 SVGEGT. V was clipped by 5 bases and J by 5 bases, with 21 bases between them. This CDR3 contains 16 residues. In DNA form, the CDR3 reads TGTGCCAGCAGTCCTCGCCCTTGGGAGGAACCTTATGGCTACACCTTC. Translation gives CASSPRPWEEPYGYTF.

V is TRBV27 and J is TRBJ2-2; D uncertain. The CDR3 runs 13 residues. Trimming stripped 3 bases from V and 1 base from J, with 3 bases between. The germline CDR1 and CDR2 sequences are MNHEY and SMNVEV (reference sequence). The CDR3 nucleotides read TGTGCCAGCAGTTTCAAGAACACCGGGGAGCTGTTTTTT. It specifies CASSFKNTGELFF.

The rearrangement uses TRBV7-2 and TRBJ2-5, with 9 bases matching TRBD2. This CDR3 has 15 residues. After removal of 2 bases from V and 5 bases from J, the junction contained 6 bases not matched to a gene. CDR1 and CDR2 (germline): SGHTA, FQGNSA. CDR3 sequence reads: CASSLLRGGGETQYF. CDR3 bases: TGTGCCAGCAGCTTATTACGCGGGGGGGGGGAGACCCAGTACTTC.

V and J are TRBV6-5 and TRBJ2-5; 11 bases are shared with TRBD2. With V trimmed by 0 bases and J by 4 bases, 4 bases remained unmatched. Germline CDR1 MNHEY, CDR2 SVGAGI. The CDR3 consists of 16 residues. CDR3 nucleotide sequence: TGTGCCAGCAGTTACTCAACCGGGACTAGCGGAGAGACCCAGTACTTC. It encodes CASSYSTGTSGETQYF.

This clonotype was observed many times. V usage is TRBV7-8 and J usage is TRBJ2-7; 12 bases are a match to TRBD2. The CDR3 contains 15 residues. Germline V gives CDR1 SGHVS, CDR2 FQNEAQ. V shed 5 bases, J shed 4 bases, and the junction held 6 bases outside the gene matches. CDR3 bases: TGTGCCAGCAGCCGTTCTAGCGGGGGGGCTTACGAGCAGTACTTC. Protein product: CASSRSSGGAYEQYF. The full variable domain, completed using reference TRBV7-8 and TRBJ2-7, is GAGVSQSPRYKVAKRGQDVALRCDPISGHVSLFWYQQALGQGPEFLTYFQNEAQLDKSGLPSDRFFAERPEGSVSTLKIQRTQQEDSAVYLCASSRSSGGAYEQYFGPGTRLTVT.

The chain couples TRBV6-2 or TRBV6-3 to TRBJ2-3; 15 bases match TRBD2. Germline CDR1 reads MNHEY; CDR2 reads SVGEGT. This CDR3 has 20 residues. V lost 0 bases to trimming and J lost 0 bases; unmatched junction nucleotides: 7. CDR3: CASSYSWTSGGATSTDTQYF. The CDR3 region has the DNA TGTGCCAGCAGTTACTCCTGGACTAGCGGGGGGGCAACGAGCACAGATACGCAGTATTTT.

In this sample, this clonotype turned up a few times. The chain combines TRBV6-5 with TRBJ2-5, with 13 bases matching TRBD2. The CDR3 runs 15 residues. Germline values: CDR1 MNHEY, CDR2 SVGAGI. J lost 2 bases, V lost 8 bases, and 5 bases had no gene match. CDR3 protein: CASGRLAGGQETQYF. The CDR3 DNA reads TGTGCCAGCGGCCGACTAGCGGGGGGACAAGAGACCCAGTACTTC.

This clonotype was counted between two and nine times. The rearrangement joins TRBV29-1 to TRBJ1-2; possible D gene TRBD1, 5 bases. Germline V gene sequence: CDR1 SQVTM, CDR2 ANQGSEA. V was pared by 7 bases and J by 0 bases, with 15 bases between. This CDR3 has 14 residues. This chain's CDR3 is CSGGDRDSNYGYTF. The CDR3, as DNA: TGCAGCGGGGGCGATCGGGACTCTAACTATGGCTACACCTTC. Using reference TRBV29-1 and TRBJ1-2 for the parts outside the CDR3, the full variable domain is SAVISQKPSRDICQRGTSLTIQCQVDSQVTMMFWYRQQPGQSLTLIATANQGSEATYESGFVIDKFPISRPNLTFSTLTVSNMSPEDSSIYLCSGGDRDSNYGYTFGSGTRLTVV.

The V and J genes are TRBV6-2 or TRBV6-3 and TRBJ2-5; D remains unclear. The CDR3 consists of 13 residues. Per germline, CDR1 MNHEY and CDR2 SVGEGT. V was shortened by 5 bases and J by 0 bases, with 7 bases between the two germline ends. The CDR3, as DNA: TGTGCCAGCAGTCACCGCTACCAAGAGACCCAGTACTTC. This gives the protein CASSHRYQETQYF.

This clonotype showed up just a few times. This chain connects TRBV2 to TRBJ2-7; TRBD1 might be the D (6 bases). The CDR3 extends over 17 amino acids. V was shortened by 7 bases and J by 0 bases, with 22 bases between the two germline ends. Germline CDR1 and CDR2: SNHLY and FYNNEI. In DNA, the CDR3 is TGTGCCAGCATCCCAATTCCTACAGGGACCTACTCCTACGAGCAGTACTTC. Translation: CASIPIPTGTYSYEQYF.

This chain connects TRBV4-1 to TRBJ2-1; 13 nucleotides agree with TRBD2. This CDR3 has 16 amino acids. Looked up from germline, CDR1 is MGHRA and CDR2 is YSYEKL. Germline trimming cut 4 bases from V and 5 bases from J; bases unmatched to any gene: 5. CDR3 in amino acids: CASSRQGLAGNNEQFF. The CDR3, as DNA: TGCGCCAGCAGCCGACAGGGACTAGCGGGAAACAATGAGCAGTTCTTC.

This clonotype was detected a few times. Here the CDR3 reads CASSPAGRTDTQYF. The CDR3 coding sequence is TGTGCCAGCAGCCCGGCGGGCCGCACAGATACGCAGTATTTT. This rearrangement joins TRBV7-9 to TRBJ2-3; maybe TRBD2 (5 bases). V lost 5 bases and J lost 1, with 10 bases in between. The CDR3 loop spans 14 amino acids. Germline lookup yields CDR1 SEHNR and CDR2 FQNEAQ (reference sequence).